Following are 17 T cell receptor beta chains from one sample sequenced in a study of regulatory T cells in long-lasting Graves disease. CDR3 regions were amplified by Arm-PCR using iRepertoire HTBI primers to build TCR beta libraries. In TCRdb, the multiplex PCR reads were re-called with MiXCR into one record per CDR3 protein. The sample lists about 540,000 distinct CDR3 sequences, roughly 14% occurring once. Specified time point: newly diagnosed GD, antithyroid drugs for less than 3 months. Isolated PBMC RNA provided the starting material for the TCR library. This same sample was also part of a study on T cells in Graves' hyperthyroidism and ophthalmopathy.

Specimen: peripheral blood mononuclear cells (PBMCs), collected at new diagnosis, from a patient treated with antithyroid drugs. These receptors were obtained from a man aged 25-45 years with Graves disease.

This clonotype was detected many times. V and J are TRBV7-2 and TRBJ2-7, with a possible D match to TRBD1 (6 bases). V dropped 5 bases and J dropped 6 bases, with 20 bases sitting between them. Germline V gene sequence: CDR1 SGHTA, CDR2 FQGNSA. The CDR3 covers 15 residues. CDR3 amino acids: CASSPKGVHRGEQYF. DNA for the CDR3: TGTGCCAGCAGCCCCAAGGGGGTCCACCGAGGCGAGCAGTACTTC.

This clonotype was seen many times. The gene calls are TRBV11-2 and TRBJ2-7, with no clear D. CDR1 is SGHAT, CDR2 FQNNGV, per germline. V was trimmed by 5 bases and J by 3 bases, leaving 14 bases between them. The CDR3 sequence is 14 residues long. The CDR3 reads CASSPDPRFYEQYF. CDR3 DNA: TGTGCCAGCAGCCCAGATCCCCGTTTCTACGAGCAGTACTTC. The full variable domain, rest sourced from reference TRBV11-2 and TRBJ2-7, is EAGVAQSPRYKIIEKRQSVAFWCNPISGHATLYWYQQILGQGPKLLIQFQNNGVVDDSQLPKDRFSAERLKGVDSTLKIQPAKLEDSAVYLCASSPDPRFYEQYFGPGTRLTVT.

The V call is TRBV5-4, the J call TRBJ2-6, with D hard to call. The CDR3 length is 17 residues. Trimming stripped 0 bases from V and 4 bases from J, with 14 bases between. CDR1 is SGHNT and CDR2 is YYREEE in the germline V gene (reference sequence). The CDR3 DNA reads as TGTGCCAGCAGCTTGGTCCAGGTTGGCGCCGGGGCCAACGTCCTGACTTTC. Its protein product is CASSLVQVGAGANVLTF.

The J gene is TRBJ1-5, the V gene TRBV9; D is unresolved. Per the germline V gene, CDR1 is SGDLS and CDR2 is YYNGEE. V lost 0 bases to trimming and J lost 7 bases, with 11 bases between them. This CDR3 region has 14 residues. For the CDR3, the DNA is TGTGCCAGCAGCGTAGGGCTGGGATCCCAGCCCCAGCATTTT. It is translated as CASSVGLGSQPQHF.

The gene calls are TRBV7-9 and TRBJ1-6; the D is unclear. V lost 5 bases to trimming and J lost 9 bases, with 26 bases between them. CDR3 length: 18 amino acids. Per the germline V gene, CDR1 is SEHNR and CDR2 is FQNEAQ (reference sequence). CDR3 region: CASSPFRSASSLGSPLHF. The CDR3 region has the DNA TGTGCCAGCAGCCCCTTTCGATCGGCCTCGAGTCTCGGTTCACCCCTCCACTTT.

Only a few counts were recorded for this clonotype. The chain employs TRBV3-1 and TRBJ2-7; D gene ambiguous. Germline V CDR1 and CDR2: LGHDT, YNNKEL (reference sequence). Trimming removed 4 bases at V and 5 bases at J, with 12 bases between. The CDR3 loop spans 13 amino acids. CDR3 in DNA: TGTGCCAGCAGCCTGTCGGTTGCCAACGAGCAGTACTTC. Translating it yields CASSLSVANEQYF.

V gene TRBV18 combines with J gene TRBJ2-7, with D unresolved. In germline, CDR1 is KGHSH, CDR2 LQKENI. V was trimmed by 4 bases and J by 0 bases, leaving 10 bases between them. This CDR3 region has 14 residues. The CDR3 DNA follows: TGTGCCAGCTCACGCGTCTGGGGCTCCTACGAGCAGTACTTC. Amino acid sequence: CASSRVWGSYEQYF.

Many counts were recorded for this clonotype. The chain uses TRBV6-1 and TRBJ2-1, with D possibly called TRBD1 or TRBD2 (5 bases each). This CDR3 region has 17 residues. Trimming removed 4 bases at V and 4 bases at J, with 20 bases between. In germline, CDR1 is MNHNS, CDR2 SASEGT. CDR3 protein: CASSGRDGVSFYNEQFF. The CDR3 DNA reads TGTGCCAGCAGTGGCCGGGACGGCGTTAGTTTTTACAATGAGCAGTTCTTC.

There are many counts of this clonotype. The chain has TRBV20-1 and TRBJ2-7; 8 bases are a match to TRBD1. The trim removed 0 bases at V and 4 bases at J, leaving 11 bases unmatched. Germline CDR1 reads DFQATT; CDR2 reads SNEGSKA (reference sequence). The CDR3 has 16 amino acids. CDR3 bases: TGCAGTGCTAGAGATCCTCTAGGGCAGGGGGCTTACGAGCAGTACTTC. The encoded protein is CSARDPLGQGAYEQYF.

In its sample, this clonotype was seen many times. CDR3 sequence: CASSPQGASSEAFF. DNA for the CDR3: TGTGCCAGCTCACCACAGGGGGCTAGCTCTGAAGCTTTCTTT. V gene TRBV27 combines with J gene TRBJ1-1, with 9 bases matching TRBD1. J was trimmed by 6 bases and V by 8 bases; bases with no gene match: 10. CDR1 is MNHEY and CDR2 is SMNVEV in the germline V gene (reference sequence). The CDR3 is 14 amino acids.

This clonotype has more than one count but fewer than ten. This chain links TRBV28 with TRBJ1-2; D perhaps matches TRBD1 (6 bases). This CDR3 region has 13 residues. Trimming took off 2 bases at V and 4 bases at J, with 8 bases between the two ends. Germline V gene lookup returns CDR1 MDHEN and CDR2 SYDVKM. CDR3 nucleotides: TGTGCCAGCAGTTTAGGGACAAGCTATGGCTACACCTTC. It specifies CASSLGTSYGYTF.

This clonotype came up many times. CDR3 sequence: CASSPRLRQGSGGNTEAFF. The CDR3, as DNA: TGTGCCAGCAGTCCGCGTCTTCGACAGGGATCCGGGGGGAACACTGAAGCTTTCTTT. The chain carries TRBV12-3 or TRBV12-4 and TRBJ1-1, with 7 bases that match TRBD1. V gave up 5 bases and J gave up 1 base; unmatched junction bases: 19. The CDR3 totals 19 residues.

The rearrangement links TRBV5-1 to TRBJ1-5; a possible D gene is TRBD1 (6 bases). Germline V gene data show CDR1 as SGHRS and CDR2 as YFSETQ. This CDR3 contains 16 residues. V lost 5 bases to trimming and J lost 0 bases, with 15 bases between them. CDR3 in DNA: TGCGCCAGCAGTCAGGGAACAGGGAGTAGCAATCAGCCCCAGCATTTT. Its protein product is CASSQGTGSSNQPQHF.

This clonotype was seen a handful of times. This chain connects TRBV6-1 to TRBJ1-4; D gene ambiguous. The CDR3 consists of 15 residues. Germline-derived CDR1 and CDR2 are MNHNS and SASEGT. V shed 1 base and J shed 5 bases, with 11 bases lying between them. The CDR3 DNA sequence: TGTGCCAGCAGTGAAGTAGCCGGGTCGAATGAAAAACTGTTTTTT. As protein: CASSEVAGSNEKLFF.

The sample holds many counts of this clonotype. The chain links TRBV30 to TRBJ2-1; 11 nucleotides align to TRBD2. The CDR3 sequence is 16 residues long. CDR1 GTSNPN and CDR2 SVGIG come from the germline V gene (reference sequence). With 0 bases clipped from V and 4 bases from J, the junction kept 5 bases outside the gene matches. CDR3 loop: CAWSVGSSGGYNEQFF. The CDR3 DNA reads as TGTGCCTGGAGTGTCGGGTCTAGCGGGGGGTACAATGAGCAGTTCTTC. Based on the CDR3 plus reference TRBV30 and TRBJ2-1, the full variable domain is SQTIHQWPATLVQPVGSPLSLECTVEGTSNPNLYWYRQAAGRGLQLLFYSVGIGQISSEVPQNLSASRPQDRQFILSSKKLLLSDSGFYLCAWSVGSSGGYNEQFFGPGTRLTVL.

The J gene is TRBJ2-1, the V gene TRBV9; D remains unclear. The CDR3 is made up of 14 amino acids. Deletions cut 0 bases from V and 4 bases from J, with 8 bases between. CDR1 SGDLS and CDR2 YYNGEE come from the germline V gene. CDR3 DNA sequence: TGTGCCAGCAGCGTAGATGGAAATTACAATGAGCAGTTCTTC. Protein product: CASSVDGNYNEQFF.

The chain joins TRBV6-1 to TRBJ2-7; 8 bases match TRBD2. After removal of 5 bases from V and 3 bases from J, the junction contained 12 bases not matched to a gene. Per germline, CDR1 MNHNS and CDR2 SASEGT. CDR3 length equals 16 residues. This chain's CDR3 is CASSRVVASGYYEQYF. The CDR3, as DNA: TGTGCCAGCAGTCGAGTTGTGGCTAGCGGGTACTACGAGCAGTACTTC.